The 21 T cell receptor beta chains reported below all come from one sample, sequenced in a study of blood T cell repertoires in COVID-19. Repertoires were generated with immunoSEQ multiplex PCR, while TCRdb's copy carries only in-frame clones and drops some. The table lists about 150,000 clones, around 82% of them singletons, with about 2.1% in the top ten. What was sequenced was peripheral blood. The source is a woman aged 80 or older with acute or convalescent COVID-19.

The rearrangement links TRBV11-2 to TRBJ2-5, with 10 nucleotides matching TRBD1. Germline assignment: CDR1 SGHAT and CDR2 FQNNGV. J gave up 5 bases and V 5 bases, and 8 bases lay outside the gene matches. CDR3 length equals 15 residues. DNA for the CDR3: TGTGCCAGCAGCCCGATGACAGGGGGCGAGGAGACCCAGTACTTC. Protein product: CASSPMTGGEETQYF.

The chain employs TRBV4-3 and TRBJ1-2; D is unresolved. Germline V CDR1 and CDR2: LGHNA, YSLEER. With 0 bases removed from V and 8 bases from J, the gap between germline ends came to 22 bases. The CDR3 is made up of 17 amino acids. CDR3 loop: CASSQEVGWKNPGGYTF. The CDR3 DNA reads as TGCGCCAGCAGCCAAGAGGTCGGGTGGAAGAATCCGGGAGGCTACACCTTC.

This chain links TRBV7-2 with TRBJ2-1, with a weak D call TRBD2 (6 bases). V shed 0 bases and J shed 12 bases, with 12 bases lying between them. This CDR3 comprises 13 residues. Germline V gene sequence: CDR1 SGHTA, CDR2 FQGNSA. The chain's CDR3 is CASSLARTSRQFF. The CDR3, as DNA: TGTGCCAGCAGCTTAGCCCGAACTAGCAGGCAGTTCTTC.

The J gene is TRBJ2-5, the V gene TRBV7-3; D may be TRBD1 (6 bases). V was pared by 5 bases and J by 0 bases, with 7 bases between. The germline V gene has CDR1 SGHTA and CDR2 FQGTGA. This CDR3 has 13 amino acids. As DNA, the CDR3 is TGTGCCAGCAGCCAGGGGAACCAAGAGACCCAGTACTTC. Translated, it gives CASSQGNQETQYF. The variable domain in full, completed from reference TRBV7-3 and TRBJ2-5, reads GAGVSQTPSNKVTEKGKYVELRCDPISGHTALYWYRQSLGQGPEFLIYFQGTGAADDSGLPNDRFFAVRPEGSVSTLKIQRTERGDSAVYLCASSQGNQETQYFGPGTRLLVL.

The V and J genes are TRBV5-1 and TRBJ2-3; D is possibly TRBD2 (5 bases). This CDR3 spans 14 amino acids. CDR1 and CDR2 from the germline V gene are SGHRS and YFSETQ. Trimming left V 0 bases short and J 4 bases short, with 9 bases between. The CDR3 DNA reads as TGCGCCAGCAGCTTGGAGGCTAGCTCAGATACGCAGTATTTT. Amino acids: CASSLEASSDTQYF.

This chain links TRBV9 with TRBJ2-3, with a tentative D call TRBD2 (7 bases). The CDR3 sequence is 15 residues long. CDR1 SGDLS and CDR2 YYNGEE come from the germline V gene. Trimming stripped 0 bases from V and 4 bases from J, with 12 bases between. Here the CDR3 reads CASSVVTGGPDTQYF. CDR3 nucleotides: TGTGCCAGCAGCGTAGTAACGGGGGGCCCAGATACGCAGTATTTT.

This chain uses TRBV5-4 with TRBJ2-1, with 10 bases lining up with TRBD2. The CDR3 is 15 amino acids. The germline V gene has CDR1 SGHNT and CDR2 YYREEE (reference sequence). J was trimmed by 7 bases and V by 4 bases; bases with no gene match: 8. The CDR3 spells CASSVVLAGKNEQFF. The CDR3, as DNA: TGTGCCAGCAGCGTCGTACTAGCGGGGAAGAATGAGCAGTTCTTC. The entire variable domain, with the rest obtained from reference TRBV5-4 and TRBJ2-1, is as follows: ETGVTQSPTHLIKTRGQQVTLRCSSQSGHNTVSWYQQALGQGPQFIFQYYREEENGRGNFPPRFSGLQFPNYSSELNVNALELDDSALYLCASSVVLAGKNEQFFGPGTRLTVL.

The rearrangement uses TRBV5-1 and TRBJ1-1, with TRBD1 matching over 9 bases. Trimming removed 2 bases from V and 3 bases from J; junction bases left unmatched: 2. CDR1 SGHRS and CDR2 YFSETQ come from the germline V gene. This CDR3 region has 14 residues. This chain's CDR3 is CASSFGTGYTEAFF. Written as DNA, the CDR3 is TGCGCCAGCAGCTTTGGGACAGGGTACACTGAAGCTTTCTTT.

Comment on this clone: Other DNA sequences in this sample translate to the same CDR3. The CDR3 sequence: CASSLAGANTGELFF. CDR3 in DNA: TGTGCCAGCAGCTTAGCCGGAGCGAACACCGGGGAGCTGTTTTTT. This chain joins TRBV7-2 and TRBJ2-2; no clear D gene. Germline CDR1 is SGHTA and CDR2 is FQGNSA. This CDR3 spans 15 amino acids. Between the trimmed V and J ends, which lost 0 bases and 0 bases, there was a span of 5 bases.

This clone was detected once. V usage is TRBV4-3 and J usage is TRBJ2-7; 8 bases agree with TRBD2. CDR3 size: 15 residues. V trimming: 1 base; J trimming: 3 bases; junction bases outside the gene matches: 5. Germline CDR1 reads LGHNA; CDR2 reads YSLEER. Written as DNA, the CDR3 is TGCGCCAGCAGCCAAGGTAGCGGGATAATCTACGAGCAGTACTTC. It encodes CASSQGSGIIYEQYF.

This clone was observed at least ten times. The chain recombines TRBV11-2 with TRBJ1-6; TRBD1 matches 7 bases. V gave up 5 bases and J gave up 13 bases; unmatched junction bases: 8. The CDR3 extends over 13 amino acids. Germline loops: CDR1 SGHAT, CDR2 FQNNGV. The CDR3, as DNA: TGTGCCAGCAGCCTGACAGGGCTTAGTCCCCTCCACTTT. Protein sequence: CASSLTGLSPLHF.

The chain has TRBV28 and TRBJ2-7, with D unclear. From germline, CDR1 is MDHEN and CDR2 SYDVKM. CDR3 size: 15 residues. V lost 3 bases, J lost 2 bases, and 14 bases lay in between. The CDR3 sequence: CASSLVGSGPYEQYF. The CDR3 DNA reads TGTGCCAGCAGTTTGGTTGGCAGTGGCCCCTACGAGCAGTACTTC.

The J gene is TRBJ2-3, the V gene TRBV9, with 14 bases aligning to TRBD2. Germline V lookup: CDR1 SGDLS, CDR2 YYNGEE. V was clipped by 3 bases and J by 5 bases; unmatched bases: 14. The CDR3 extends over 19 amino acids. DNA of the CDR3: TGTGCCAGCAGCGCCTCCGGGGGACTAGCGGGAGTTTTCGGAGATACGCAGTATTTT. This translates into CASSASGGLAGVFGDTQYF.

The chain has TRBV7-8 and TRBJ2-7, with 10 bases that match TRBD1. The V gene's germline CDR1 is SGHVS and CDR2 FQNEAQ. Trimming removed 3 bases from V and 5 bases from J; junction bases left unmatched: 10. The length of the CDR3 is 16 residues. DNA of the CDR3: TGTGCCAGCAGCTTCACTCTAGACAGGGGGCGGCACGAGCAGTACTTC. Its protein product is CASSFTLDRGRHEQYF.

The chain combines TRBV4-1 with TRBJ2-7; 9 bases are a match to TRBD1. V was clipped by 0 bases and J by 5 bases; unmatched bases: 14. The CDR3 covers 18 residues. CDR1 and CDR2 from the germline V gene are MGHRA and YSYEKL. The CDR3 spells CASSQDSSGTGRPNEQYF. CDR3 sequence (DNA): TGCGCCAGCAGCCAAGATTCATCCGGGACAGGGAGGCCCAACGAGCAGTACTTC.

V is TRBV30 and J is TRBJ2-3; perhaps TRBD2 as D (5 bases). Germline V gene data show CDR1 as GTSNPN and CDR2 as SVGIG (reference sequence). Trimming pared 0 bases from V and 6 bases from J, leaving 16 bases between. The CDR3 is 15 amino acids. CDR3 region: CAWSVLTSRGDTQYF. For the CDR3, the DNA is TGTGCCTGGAGTGTACTAACCTCCCGAGGGGATACGCAGTATTTT. Full variable domain (remainder filled in from reference TRBV30 and TRBJ2-3): SQTIHQWPATLVQPVGSPLSLECTVEGTSNPNLYWYRQAAGRGLQLLFYSVGIGQISSEVPQNLSASRPQDRQFILSSKKLLLSDSGFYLCAWSVLTSRGDTQYFGPGTRLTVL.

The V gene is TRBV2, the J gene TRBJ1-4; 11 positions agree with TRBD1. In germline, CDR1 is SNHLY, CDR2 FYNNEI. V lost 6 bases to trimming and J lost 7 bases; unmatched junction nucleotides: 10. The CDR3 is 16 residues long. CDR3 region: CASRAGQGVEVEKLFF. DNA of the CDR3: TGTGCCAGCAGGGCGGGACAGGGGGTGGAGGTTGAAAAACTGTTTTTT.

The chain employs TRBV25-1 and TRBJ1-3, with D possibly being TRBD1 (5 bases). Trimming removed 7 bases from V and 2 bases from J, with 9 bases in between. The CDR3 length is 13 residues. Germline loops: CDR1 MGHDK, CDR2 SYGVNS. The CDR3 loop is CASTPGPGNTIYF. As DNA, the CDR3 is TGTGCCAGCACCCCAGGGCCTGGAAACACCATATATTTT.

The rearrangement joins TRBV13 to TRBJ2-3; possible D gene TRBD1, 6 bases. Trimming took 2 bases from V and 2 from J, leaving 8 bases between them. The germline CDR1 and CDR2 sequences are PRHDT and FYEKMQ (reference sequence). CDR3 size: 14 residues. This CDR3 is CASSLRTVTDTQYF. In DNA form, the CDR3 reads TGTGCCAGCAGCTTACGGACAGTCACAGATACGCAGTATTTT.

This chain connects TRBV19 to TRBJ2-2; a weak D match, TRBD1 (5 bases). The CDR3 spans 14 residues. Deletions cut 3 bases from V and 6 bases from J, with 11 bases between. In germline, CDR1 is LNHDA, CDR2 SQIVND (reference sequence). The CDR3 DNA reads TGTGCCAGTAGTATCAGGGTGCGTGCCGGGGAGCTGTTTTTT. It specifies CASSIRVRAGELFF.

This rearrangement joins TRBV29-1 to TRBJ2-5, with D unresolved. V lost 4 bases to trimming and J lost 2 bases, with 11 bases between them. This CDR3 spans 13 amino acids. CDR1 is SQVTM, CDR2 ANQGSEA, per germline. The DNA of the CDR3 is TGCAGCGTTGGGATGACCGGGCAAGAGACCCAGTACTTC. This codes for CSVGMTGQETQYF.